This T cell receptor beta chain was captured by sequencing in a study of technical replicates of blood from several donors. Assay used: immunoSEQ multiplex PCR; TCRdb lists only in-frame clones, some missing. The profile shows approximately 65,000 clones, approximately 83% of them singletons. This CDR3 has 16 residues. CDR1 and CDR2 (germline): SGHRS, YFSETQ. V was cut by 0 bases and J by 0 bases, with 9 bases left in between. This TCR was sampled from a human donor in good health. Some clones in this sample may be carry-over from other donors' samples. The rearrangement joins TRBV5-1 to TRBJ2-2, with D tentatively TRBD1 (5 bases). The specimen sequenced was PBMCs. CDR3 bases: TGCGCCAGCAGCTTGGGACAGAACACGAACACCGGGGAGCTGTTTTTT. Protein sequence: CASSLGQNTNTGELFF.